The clone carrying this T cell receptor beta chain appeared a few times. Its antigen is unknown. The ends lost 5 bases at V and 1 base at J; junction bases unmatched: 7. This CDR3 is built from 16 residues. CDR1 and CDR2 from the germline V gene are MNHNY and SVGAGI (reference sequence). The source of the sample is a study of CD8 T cells in ankylosing spondylitis. Molecular-barcoded quantitative 5'-RACE produced these TCR beta libraries. MiXCR, applied by TCRdb to the 5' RACE reads, yields one record per CDR3 protein. The profile shows under 250,000 distinct CDR3 sequences, around 10% of them singletons. Study-wide results and caveats: Blood of patients with ankylosing spondylitis appeared to be characterized by a TCR beta motif of fewer than 10 highly homologous variants.

The source is a male donor with ankylosing spondylitis or in good health (not recorded which). Input material: blood, either unsorted or a sorted T cell fraction (not recorded which). V usage is TRBV6-6 and J usage is TRBJ2-3; 9 nucleotides align to TRBD1. The chain's CDR3 is CASSKLWTGGTDTQYF. As DNA, the CDR3 is TGTGCCAGCAGTAAACTGTGGACAGGGGGCACAGATACGCAGTATTTT.